These 6 T cell receptor beta chains came from one sample sequenced in a study of tumor and adjacent non-tumor tissue in lung cancer. The library came from three nested PCR rounds adapted from ARM-PCR protocols. TCRdb redid the calling of the multiplex PCR reads with MiXCR, one entry per CDR3 protein. The sample lists under 95,000 distinct CDR3 sequences; around 64% were seen once. RNA was extracted from bulk tissue without any cell sorting. The sample was lung tumor tissue. The receptors originated from a man between 60 and 70 years old with non-small cell lung cancer.

This clonotype appeared a single time. The V gene is TRBV29-1, the J gene TRBJ2-7; tentatively, D is TRBD1 (6 bases). The CDR3 extends over 14 amino acids. V was shortened by 7 bases and J by 5 bases, with 21 bases between the two germline ends. CDR1 is SQVTM and CDR2 is ANQGSEA in the germline V gene. Here the CDR3 reads CSASPIGTWNEQYF. The CDR3 DNA reads TGCAGCGCCTCGCCCATCGGGACATGGAACGAGCAGTACTTC.

Comment on this clonotype: A much larger clone lies a single base off, so this may be a read error. This chain links TRBV5-4 with TRBJ1-1; no reliable D call. The CDR3 covers 13 residues. Germline V gene lookup returns CDR1 SGHNT and CDR2 YYREEE (reference sequence). DNA for the CDR3: TGTACCAGCAGCTTGCCGCAGAATACTGAAGCTTTCTTT. Translated, it gives CTSSLPQNTEAFF.

This clonotype was picked up many times. J is TRBJ2-3 and V is TRBV6-5; D uncertain. Per the germline V gene, CDR1 is MNHEY and CDR2 is SVGAGI. The length of the CDR3 is 11 residues. The V gene lost 1 base and the J gene lost 5 bases, with 1 base spanning the gap. CDR3 amino acids: CASSYLDTQYF. Here the CDR3 DNA reads TGTGCCAGCAGTTACTTAGATACGCAGTATTTT.

This clonotype was picked up a small number of times. Given a much more abundant clone one base away, this may be a read error. The V and J genes are TRBV6-1 and TRBJ1-5; no firm D call. This CDR3 is 17 amino acids long. V shed 7 bases and J shed 0 bases, with 19 bases lying between them. The germline CDR1 and CDR2 sequences are MNHNS and SASEGT. CDR3 amino acids: CASNSGIGQHSNQPQHF. The CDR3 DNA follows: TGTGCCAGCAATTCCGGGATAGGGCAGCATAGCAATCAGCCCCAGCATTTT.

On this clonotype itself: This may come from a read error, since a much larger clone is one base off. The genes are TRBV7-9 and TRBJ1-2; 8 nucleotides align to TRBD1. This CDR3 has 13 residues. The germline V gene has CDR1 SEHNR and CDR2 FQNEAQ (reference sequence). The DNA of the CDR3 is TGTGCCAGCATCTTAGAGACAGGGGCTGGCTACACCTTC. Protein product: CASILETGAGYTF.

The genes are TRBV20-1 and TRBJ1-1; D call uncertain. The CDR3 loop spans 12 amino acids. Deletions cut 5 bases from V and 4 bases from J, with 11 bases between. CDR1 is DFQATT and CDR2 is SNEGSKA in the germline V gene (reference sequence). This CDR3 reads CSAQIGPTEAFF. In DNA, the CDR3 is TGCAGTGCTCAGATAGGACCCACTGAAGCTTTCTTT.